A single sample gave rise to the 19 T cell receptor beta chains below, sequenced in a study of human T cells and chemical hapten exposure. Time point of the sample: pre-sensitization, week 0. As to treatment: therapeutic diphenylcyclopropenone sensitization with weekly scalp DPC. Each CDR3 protein is one row after TCRdb ran MiXCR on the RACE reads. Of some 70,000 distinct CDR3 sequences listed, approximately 9.9% are singletons. Specimen: whole blood, collected in connection with sensitization to the hapten diphenylcyclopropenone (DPC). These receptors were obtained from a woman aged 45 to 65 with alopecia areata. Some clones in this sample may be carry-over from other donors' samples.

This clonotype turned up a few times. DNA of the CDR3: TGTGCCAGCAGTTTCGAGGCGAACACTGAAGCTTTCTTT. Its protein is CASSFEANTEAFF. The V gene is TRBV28, the J gene TRBJ1-1; D gene ambiguous. The CDR3 loop spans 13 amino acids. CDR1 MDHEN and CDR2 SYDVKM come from the germline V gene. V was cut by 3 bases and J by 1 base, with 6 bases left in between.

This clonotype was recorded many times. The chain uses TRBV19 and TRBJ2-1, with 8 bases lining up with TRBD1. Looked up from germline, CDR1 is LNHDA and CDR2 is SQIVND (reference sequence). Trimming at V came to 6 bases and at J to 5 bases, leaving 12 bases not matched to a gene. The CDR3 sequence is 16 residues long. The CDR3 DNA reads as TGTGCCAGTAGCCAAATTAGAGGGACAGGCCACAATGAGCAGTTCTTC. Its protein product is CASSQIRGTGHNEQFF.

This clonotype was counted a few times. The chain combines TRBV28 with TRBJ2-4, with a weak D call TRBD2 (6 bases). Germline CDR1 reads MDHEN; CDR2 reads SYDVKM. CDR3 length: 15 amino acids. V was cut by 6 bases and J by 0 bases, with 12 bases left in between. In nucleotides, the CDR3 is TGTGCCAGCAGGGGACTCAAGATAGCCAAAAACATTCAGTACTTC. Translating it yields CASRGLKIAKNIQYF.

In its sample, this clonotype was seen many times. This rearrangement joins TRBV14 to TRBJ2-1; TRBD1 agrees at 10 bases. The V and J ends lost 0 bases and 12 bases, in that order; junction bases with no gene match: 8. This CDR3 region has 15 residues. Germline CDR1 reads SGHDN; CDR2 reads FVKESK. The CDR3 region is CASSQDGTGALGQFF. The DNA of the CDR3 is TGTGCCAGCAGCCAAGACGGGACAGGGGCCTTAGGGCAGTTCTTC.

This clonotype was found many times. V and J are TRBV19 and TRBJ2-3, with a weak D call TRBD1 (6 bases). Trimming cost V 3 bases and J 7 bases, with 8 bases left between them. CDR1 is LNHDA and CDR2 is SQIVND in the germline V gene (reference sequence). This CDR3 spans 12 amino acids. The CDR3 DNA follows: TGTGCCAGTAGTATGGGGGCGTATACGCAGTATTTT. It is translated as CASSMGAYTQYF.

This clonotype was found a few times. The J gene is TRBJ2-3, the V gene TRBV7-6, with 8 bases identical to TRBD1. V lost 5 bases, J lost 10 bases, and 11 bases stayed unmatched. This CDR3 is 14 amino acids long. The germline gives CDR1 SGHVS, CDR2 FNYEAQ. CDR3 DNA: TGTGCCAGCAGCCCAAAATCGACAGGGGATCCGCAGTATTTT. It encodes CASSPKSTGDPQYF.

This clonotype was detected only a few times. V is TRBV5-1 and J is TRBJ1-3, with a weak D call TRBD1 (5 bases). Looked up from germline, CDR1 is SGHRS and CDR2 is YFSETQ. The length of the CDR3 is 17 residues. Trimming took 6 bases from V and 4 from J, leaving 23 bases between them. CDR3 in DNA: TGCGCCAGCACCTCAACAGTCCTGGGGACGACCGGAAACACCATATATTTT. It encodes CASTSTVLGTTGNTIYF.

This clonotype appeared many times. This sequence joins TRBV7-9 and TRBJ2-1, with D unclear. V shed 5 bases and J shed 3 bases, with 17 bases lying between them. This CDR3 comprises 16 residues. CDR1 is SEHNR and CDR2 is FQNEAQ in the germline V gene (reference sequence). The CDR3: CASSKQKTDGYNEQFF. As DNA, the CDR3 is TGTGCCAGCAGCAAACAAAAAACCGACGGCTACAATGAGCAGTTCTTC. The full variable domain, in which reference TRBV7-9 and TRBJ2-1 provide the parts outside the CDR3, is DTGVSQNPRHKITKRGQNVTFRCDPISEHNRLYWYRQTLGQGPEFLTYFQNEAQLEKSRLLSDRFSAERPKGSFSTLEIQRTEQGDSAMYLCASSKQKTDGYNEQFFGPGTRLTVL.

This clonotype appeared many times. The chain carries TRBV6-5 and TRBJ1-2; 8 bases line up with TRBD1. CDR1 and CDR2 (germline): MNHEY, SVGAGI. The CDR3 length is 14 residues. Trimming at V came to 6 bases and at J to 8 bases, leaving 11 bases not matched to a gene. Here the CDR3 reads CASRTGVPGEGYTF. The CDR3 DNA is TGTGCCAGCAGGACAGGGGTGCCAGGGGAGGGCTACACCTTC.

This chain connects TRBV7-8 to TRBJ2-7; D not resolved. Germline lookup yields CDR1 SGHVS and CDR2 FQNEAQ. Trimming left V 5 bases short and J 0 bases short, with 11 bases between. The CDR3 is 14 amino acids. DNA for the CDR3: TGTGCCAGCAGCCCCGACCCGAGCTCCTACGAGCAGTACTTC. Translated, it gives CASSPDPSSYEQYF.

The gene calls are TRBV7-3 and TRBJ2-5; a possible D gene is TRBD2 (6 bases). The CDR3 has 13 residues. Trimming took 2 bases from V and 5 from J, leaving 9 bases between them. Germline CDR1 is SGHTA and CDR2 is FQGTGA. The DNA of the CDR3 is TGTGCCAGCAGCTTATCTGCGGGGGAGACCCAGTACTTC. The encoded protein is CASSLSAGETQYF.

At least ten counts were recorded for this clonotype. The chain is built from TRBV9 and TRBJ1-1, with 7 nucleotides matching TRBD1. The ends lost 3 bases at V and 8 bases at J; junction bases unmatched: 13. The CDR3 runs 15 residues. Looked up from germline, CDR1 is SGDLS and CDR2 is YYNGEE. The CDR3 region is CASSGERQGIKEAFF. DNA of the CDR3: TGTGCCAGCAGCGGAGAGAGACAGGGAATCAAGGAAGCTTTCTTT.

This clonotype was counted between two and nine times. The chain couples TRBV7-7 to TRBJ2-7, with D possibly being TRBD2 (6 bases). Between the trimmed V and J ends, which lost 5 bases and 4 bases, there was a span of 12 bases. This CDR3 region has 13 residues. CDR1 is SSHAT, CDR2 FNYEAQ, per germline (reference sequence). In DNA, the CDR3 is TGTGCCAGCAGCCCCCGGCGGGGATACGAGCAGTACTTC. Translated, it gives CASSPRRGYEQYF.

This clonotype occurred a few times. The rearrangement links TRBV7-2 to TRBJ2-1; no definite D call. Trimming took off 7 bases at V and 0 bases at J, with 16 bases between the two ends. The CDR3 consists of 16 residues. Germline CDR1 reads SGHTA; CDR2 reads FQGNSA. The CDR3 region has the DNA TGTGCCAGCACGGTTTCGGGCTCCAGCTCCTACAATGAGCAGTTCTTC. The encoded protein is CASTVSGSSSYNEQFF.

There are a few counts of this clonotype. The chain links TRBV19 to TRBJ1-2; 8 bases match TRBD1. This CDR3 has 16 amino acids. The J segment lost 0 bases and the V segment lost 6 bases, leaving 9 bases of the junction unmatched. Germline CDR1 and CDR2: LNHDA and SQIVND (reference sequence). The CDR3 reads CASSGTGIIANYGYTF. Here the CDR3 DNA reads TGTGCCAGTAGCGGGACAGGTATTATCGCTAACTATGGCTACACCTTC.

This clonotype was seen many times. The chain uses TRBV29-1 and TRBJ1-1; D gene ambiguous. There are 12 residues in the CDR3. The germline V gene encodes CDR1 SQVTM and CDR2 ANQGSEA. Deletions cut 3 bases from V and 0 bases from J, with 5 bases between. The CDR3 DNA reads as TGCAGCGTTGAGCCTCTGAACACTGAAGCTTTCTTT. Translation gives CSVEPLNTEAFF.

This clonotype was observed many times. V is TRBV18 and J is TRBJ1-2; TRBD1 might be the D (6 bases). The CDR3 extends over 16 amino acids. V gave up 3 bases and J gave up 6 bases, with 20 bases separating them. Germline V gene data show CDR1 as KGHSH and CDR2 as LQKENI. CDR3 amino acids: CASSPPTRGGSNGYTF. Written as DNA, the CDR3 is TGTGCCAGCTCACCGCCAACCAGGGGCGGGTCTAATGGCTACACCTTC. The whole variable domain, filled in from reference TRBV18 and TRBJ1-2, reads NAGVMQNPRHLVRRRGQEARLRCSPMKGHSHVYWYRQLPEEGLKFMVYLQKENIIDESGMPKERFSAEFPKEGPSILRIQQVVRGDSAAYFCASSPPTRGGSNGYTFGSGTRLTVV.

The V call is TRBV28, the J call TRBJ2-7, with a weak D call TRBD2 (5 bases). Trimming cost V 2 bases and J 9 bases, with 14 bases left between them. The CDR3 contains 13 residues. CDR1 and CDR2 (germline): MDHEN, SYDVKM. The CDR3 loop is CASSLMGVPAQYF. The DNA for the CDR3 is TGTGCCAGCAGTTTAATGGGAGTCCCGGCGCAGTACTTC.

The J gene is TRBJ2-1, the V gene TRBV9; the D gene is possibly TRBD2 (6 bases). The V gene lost 4 bases and the J gene lost 4 bases, with 12 bases spanning the gap. Germline assignment: CDR1 SGDLS and CDR2 YYNGEE. The CDR3 has 14 amino acids. CDR3 protein: CASSSGLTYNEQFF. The CDR3 nucleotides read TGTGCCAGCAGCTCGGGACTTACTTACAATGAGCAGTTCTTC.